A selection of T cell receptor beta chains follows, all from one sample in a study of TIL therapy for anti-PD-1-resistant metastatic lung cancer. Repertoires were generated with immunoSEQ multiplex PCR, while TCRdb's copy carries only in-frame clones and drops some. Among roughly 92,000 clones listed, 65% were seen once. The specimen comprised tumor tissue, sampled at baseline. These receptors were taken from a person aged 25-85 years with non-small cell lung cancer. The conserved cysteine and the conserved F or W are not part of the CDR3 here.

TRBV7-3	TRBJ2-3	ASSLLGRTDTQY
TRBV2	TRBJ2-1	ASKSQTGGPGEQF
TRBV7-9	TRBJ2-2	ASSHQDRVNTGELF
TRBV6-2/TRBV6-3	TRBJ2-3	ASSQQWDTQY
TRBV7-3	TRBJ2-3	ASSPTASTDTQY
TRBV20-1	TRBJ1-5	SASSFDGTAQPQH
TRBV21-1	TRBJ2-7	ASSRTGGSYEQY
TRBV5-1	TRBJ1-1	ASDHTEAF
TRBV7-2	TRBJ2-2	ASSLSPSGELF
TRBV4-1	TRBJ2-1	ASSPLSGSSYNEQF
TRBV10-3	TRBJ2-1	AIMSTSGGVSYNEQF
TRBV5-6	TRBJ1-1	ASSPWGGTNTEAF
TRBV7-3	TRBJ1-2	ASSAGPGYGYT
TRBV28	TRBJ2-3	ASSFSSGVDTQY
TRBV18	TRBJ2-1	ASSPTVGEDYNEQF
TRBV7-9	TRBJ2-5	ASSLGLAGYQETQY
TRBV5-6	TRBJ2-3	ASSLYRGDTQY
TRBV4-3	TRBJ1-2	ASSQDQGNPFRGYT
TRBV28	TRBJ1-1	ASNPGTANTEAF
TRBV7-8	TRBJ1-5	ASSLETRQARQPQH
TRBV30	TRBJ1-2	AWSGLTPSGYT
TRBV5-6	TRBJ1-1	ASSLVQGEAF
TRBV5-4	TRBJ2-1	ASSFQGSSYNEQF
TRBV6-2/TRBV6-3	TRBJ1-4	ASSYPGQFNVRLF
TRBV27	TRBJ2-1	ASSYGSGKEAGEQF